These T cell receptor beta chains were read from a single sample in a study of blood T cell repertoires in COVID-19. Produced via immunoSEQ multiplex PCR; TCRdb's table is partial and in-frame only. The sample includes roughly 250,000 clones, approximately 86% of them seen just once. Sequenced input: peripheral blood. All receptors come from a woman aged 30 to 39 with acute or convalescent COVID-19. The conserved cysteine and the conserved F or W are not part of the CDR3 here.

length,V,CDR3
12,TRBV3-1/TRBV3-2,ASSHRTSRETQY
13,TRBV5-4,ASSSARDSGYEQY
13,TRBV6-5,ASSYDFSSYNEQF
12,TRBV30,AWSLYSSGNTIY
12,TRBV6-5,ASLRTEPNYGYT
14,TRBV18,ASSLNRQGAFTEAF
12,TRBV5-4,ASSLADSQETQY
11,TRBV27,ASGRAEDYEQY
19,TRBV7-3,ASSPSPGLAGGGLNTGELF
11,TRBV10-3,AIRGTDQETQY
14,TRBV12-5,ASGLPQTRQGGEQY
12,TRBV3-1/TRBV3-2,ASSQAGATGELF
13,TRBV11-2,ASSAEPGHIYEQY
11,TRBV21-1,ASSKGRNTEAF
11,TRBV10-3,AISGGLPYEQY
11,TRBV14,ASSQSVNTEAF
10,TRBV7-9,ASRSGYQPQH
12,TRBV12-5,ASAEQGFTYEQY
15,TRBV10-3,AINRALSAANTGELF
14,TRBV3-1/TRBV3-2,ASSQGTGNGNQPQH
13,TRBV9,ASSGLNANTGELF
14,TRBV25-1,ASSAPQGSSGNTIY
14,TRBV19,ASSIFQGLDTGELF
14,TRBV10-1,ASSESLAGGAAEQY
11,TRBV5-1,ASSNLSNEKLF
12,TRBV5-1,ASSASGGGQPQH
13,TRBV6-5,ASLAYGGMNTEAF
11,TRBV5-6,ASSRQGQYEQY
9,TRBV12-5,GTGVYETQY
12,TRBV19,ASTGTGTAGPQY
10,TRBV7-9,ASTPVTDTQY
13,TRBV6-1,ASSMTGTSGYEQY
13,TRBV28,ASSLAGITGNTIY
11,TRBV29-1,SVEIHASYEQY
12,TRBV5-6,ASSLDRFIETQY
14,TRBV30,AWSAWTSGSYYEQY
13,TRBV21-1,ASSKYRQGGNEQF
13,TRBV5-6,ASSLVGGADNEQF
10,TRBV6-2/TRBV6-3,ASSFPGVAQF
18,TRBV5-1,ASNPIVRGLAGGSYNEQF
13,TRBV6-5,ASSYSRPGQGIGT
12,TRBV9,ASSVTDGVYEQY
15,TRBV11-2,ASSVWTSGRAWETQY
14,TRBV5-1,ASSLGGFGGYYEQY